One TCR beta chain is described in this entry. The data stem from a study of shared clonotypes between healthy human individuals. The input for sorted-subset replicate PCRs was around 210 ng DNA, 25,000 to 35,000 T cell genomes. The protocol was immunoSEQ multiplex PCR, while the TCRdb copy is restricted to in-frame clones and leaves out a portion. Of around 320,000 clones listed, about nine tenths are singletons. The V end lost 4 bases, the J end lost 3 bases, and 14 bases lay between the germline ends. The CDR3 covers 14 residues. CDR1 SGHNT and CDR2 YYREEE come from the germline V gene (reference sequence).

Sample: memory CD8+ T cells sorted from blood. The subset denotes: CD45RO+ cells pooled with CCR7-negative TemRA cells. The TCR comes from a young man in good health. This sequence joins TRBV5-4 and TRBJ2-7; D possibly matches TRBD1 or TRBD2 (5 bases each). The CDR3 protein is CASSGGPQGYEQYF. The CDR3 DNA follows: TGTGCCAGCAGCGGGGGACCTCAGGGCTACGAGCAGTACTTC.